This TCR beta chain was recovered during a study of blood T cell repertoires in COVID-19. With 8 bases removed from V and 5 bases from J, the gap between germline ends came to 9 bases. This CDR3 region has 12 residues. Germline lookup yields CDR1 MNHEY and CDR2 SMNVEV (reference sequence). Produced via immunoSEQ multiplex PCR; TCRdb's table is partial and in-frame only. The sample has about 180,000 clones; roughly 88% are singletons. The specimen sequenced was PBMCs or T cells enriched from blood (not recorded which). V usage is TRBV27 and J usage is TRBJ1-4; no reliable D call. This TCR derives from a man aged 45-60 years who had recovered from COVID-19. The CDR3 region has the DNA TGTGCCAGCGGAGAGGCCAATGAAAAACTGTTTTTT. This gives the protein CASGEANEKLFF.